The T cell receptor (beta chain) under discussion was sequenced for a study of TIL therapy for anti-PD-1-resistant metastatic lung cancer. A remark on this clone: Its specificity is unknown.

Germline CDR1 and CDR2: SGHRS and YFSETQ. Trimming pared 4 bases from V and 3 bases from J, leaving 13 bases between. The CDR3 loop spans 15 amino acids. The immunoSEQ assay was v3. Profiling relied on immunoSEQ multiplex PCR, and the TCRdb table lists in-frame clones only, not all of them. The data show under 100,000 clones, roughly two thirds seen once. Study outcomes and limitations: Many TIL product clones were absent from baseline tumor, suggesting clonal contraction. TIL cultures after expansion showed higher clonality and lower diversity than baseline tumor (median roughly 6% vs 31%).

Time point indicated: pre-treatment sample, taken before nivolumab and TIL therapy. The tumor samples were excised metastases, mostly pleural nodules or supraclavicular lymph nodes. Tumor harvest preceded PD-1/PD-L1 blockade, followed by nivolumab treatment. The genes are TRBV5-1 and TRBJ2-2; D possibly uses TRBD1 or TRBD2 (6 bases each). This receptor was taken from a person aged 25 to 85 with non-small cell lung cancer. The sample in question was tumor tissue, obtained at baseline. This CDR3 reads CASSRGDGDTGELFF. CDR3 nucleotides: TGCGCCAGCAGCAGGGGGGACGGAGACACCGGGGAGCTGTTTTTT.